Detailed here is one T cell receptor beta chain. Its antigen is unknown. This sample is drawn from a study of tumor-infiltrating lymphocytes in primary liver carcinoma. Study results and limitations: Only about 7-24% of top clones were detected in all five tumor regions.

The approximately 20-31 mg bulk tissue piece was not sorted before simultaneous RNA and DNA extraction. The investigators made TCR beta cDNA from roughly 460 ng total RNA, using a constant-region primer. Investigators got TCR beta libraries out of three nested multiplex PCR rounds, done with slightly modified ARM-PCR. Use of TRBV1-TRBV30 forward primers with a C-beta reverse primer characterized the first two PCR rounds, which lasted around 11 cycles each. TCRdb re-called the multiplex PCR reads with MiXCR, one entry per CDR3 protein. The data contain about 59,000 distinct CDR3 sequences, about two thirds of them singletons. The V gene's germline CDR1 is MNHEY and CDR2 SVGAGI. CDR3 length: 15 residues.

The chain employs TRBV6-5 and TRBJ1-1; 9 nucleotides align to TRBD1. The sequenced sample was liver tumor tissue from sampling region 2. This sample's subset: tumor region T2, inferior pole. The TCR was taken from a man aged 35 to 55 with primary liver carcinoma and hepatitis B virus infection. The CDR3 is CSGSKLQGARTEAFF. The DNA of the CDR3 is TGTTCCGGCAGTAAGTTACAGGGGGCGAGGACTGAAGCTTTCTTT.